Below, one TCR beta chain is given with its context. Antigen: not known. This specimen belongs to a study of shared clonotypes between healthy human individuals. Study-level points and caveats: Few donors limited the genetic and exposure-history diversity represented.

V shed 3 bases and J 2 bases; nucleotides not matched to a gene: 5. The CDR3 is 16 residues long. In germline, CDR1 is SEHNR, CDR2 FQNEAQ (reference sequence). Only CD45RO-negative cells positively selected for CCR7 counted as naive CD8 cells, so terminally differentiated effector memory CD45RA+ cells were excluded. Donors included only healthy HIV-negative adults lacking recent acute infections or vaccinations. Assay: immunoSEQ multiplex PCR; the TCRdb copy retains only in-frame clones and omits some. Of fewer than 850,000 clones listed, about 96% are singletons. The specimen sequenced was naive CD8+ T cells sorted from blood. This chain joins TRBV7-9 and TRBJ2-7; TRBD2 aligns across 12 bases. The TCR sequence derives from a man aged 25 to 40 in good health. DNA for the CDR3: TGTGCCAGCAGCTTCCTGACTAGCGGGAGCACCTACGAGCAGTACTTC. Translation gives CASSFLTSGSTYEQYF. Combining the CDR3 with reference TRBV7-9 and TRBJ2-7 gives the whole variable domain DTGVSQNPRHKITKRGQNVTFRCDPISEHNRLYWYRQTLGQGPEFLTYFQNEAQLEKSRLLSDRFSAERPKGSFSTLEIQRTEQGDSAMYLCASSFLTSGSTYEQYFGPGTRLTVT.